Below are 23 T cell receptor beta chains sequenced from a single sample in a study of beta chain features in type 1 diabetes. The study, taken as a whole, reports: TCRB CDR3 length was moderately but significantly reduced in all four CD4+ subsets of Type 1 diabetes patients.

These receptors have no identified antigens. TCRB transcripts that were expressed got sequenced, as all of the isolated RNA had been reverse transcribed. The protocol was immunoSEQ multiplex PCR, while the TCRdb copy is restricted to in-frame clones and leaves out a portion. Of about 120,000 clones in the sample, roughly 15% are singletons; the top ten hold less than 3%. Sequences were obtained from central memory CD4+ T cells from blood. These receptors all stem from a man younger than 45 with type 1 diabetes.

The chain has TRBV4-2 and TRBJ1-6; 8 bases align to TRBD1. V shed 3 bases, J shed 9 bases, and the junction held 4 bases outside the gene matches. Germline CDR1 and CDR2: LGHNA and YNFKEQ. This CDR3 spans 14 amino acids. The CDR3 coding sequence is TGTGCCAGCAGCCAGGACAGGGAGAGTTCACCCCTCCACTTT. Amino acids: CASSQDRESSPLHF.

This clone was recorded once. The rearrangement joins TRBV7-6 to TRBJ1-2; 8 bases line up with TRBD1. Germline V gene data show CDR1 as SGHVS and CDR2 as FNYEAQ. CDR3 size: 13 residues. The trim removed 5 bases at V and 4 bases at J, leaving 3 bases unmatched. CDR3 nucleotide sequence: TGTGCCAGCAGCCCCGGACAGGGCTATGGCTACACCTTC. Residues: CASSPGQGYGYTF.

The chain carries TRBV6-5 and TRBJ2-3; possibly TRBD1 for D (6 bases). Germline V gene lookup returns CDR1 MNHEY and CDR2 SVGAGI. The CDR3 is 13 residues long. Trimming took 4 bases from V and 4 from J, leaving 9 bases between them. The DNA for the CDR3 is TGTGCCAGCAGTTCCCAGGGGCCAGATACGCAGTATTTT. The encoded protein is CASSSQGPDTQYF.

This clone was picked up a small number of times. The chain employs TRBV4-2 and TRBJ2-6; D unclear. CDR3 length equals 16 residues. CDR1 is LGHNA and CDR2 is YNFKEQ in the germline V gene. V gave up 1 base and J gave up 2 bases, with 9 bases separating them. The CDR3 sequence is CASSQVEGTGANVLTF. The DNA for the CDR3 is TGTGCCAGCAGCCAAGTCGAAGGGACTGGGGCCAACGTCCTGACTTTC.

This clone occurred a few times. The chain is built from TRBV5-6 and TRBJ2-3; TRBD1 matches at 9 bases. The CDR3 spans 16 residues. The trim removed 3 bases at V and 4 bases at J, leaving 9 bases unmatched. From germline, CDR1 is SGHDT and CDR2 YYEEEE. The CDR3: CASSSEGTGTADTQYF. Written as DNA, the CDR3 is TGTGCCAGCAGCTCTGAGGGGACAGGGACAGCAGATACGCAGTATTTT.

This clone has just a few counts. This chain uses TRBV11-3 with TRBJ2-5; D perhaps matches TRBD1 (5 bases). CDR1 is SGHNT, CDR2 YENEEA, per germline. The CDR3 is 14 amino acids. Trimming left V 8 bases short and J 1 base short, with 14 bases between. CDR3 nucleotides: TGTGCCAGCGGCACTCAGGGTATCCAAGAGACCCAGTACTTC. Its translation is CASGTQGIQETQYF.

V is TRBV29-1 and J is TRBJ1-2; D uncertain. Germline V CDR1 and CDR2: SQVTM, ANQGSEA. The length of the CDR3 is 12 residues. With 4 bases removed from V and 4 bases from J, the gap between germline ends came to 10 bases. CDR3 sequence reads: CSVVFTIYGYTF. The CDR3 region has the DNA TGCAGCGTTGTTTTCACCATCTATGGCTACACCTTC. The complete variable domain, with remaining parts taken from reference TRBV29-1 and TRBJ1-2, reads SAVISQKPSRDICQRGTSLTIQCQVDSQVTMMFWYRQQPGQSLTLIATANQGSEATYESGFVIDKFPISRPNLTFSTLTVSNMSPEDSSIYLCSVVFTIYGYTFGSGTRLTVV.

This clone was recorded a few times. This CDR3 is also generated by other DNA sequences in the sample. The chain couples TRBV4-2 to TRBJ1-5; D uncertain. Between the trimmed V and J ends, which lost 1 base and 9 bases, there was a span of 7 bases. The germline V gene encodes CDR1 LGHNA and CDR2 YNFKEQ. The CDR3 extends over 12 amino acids. Written as DNA, the CDR3 is TGTGCCAGCAGCCAAGGGGATAGGCCCCAGCATTTT. Its protein product is CASSQGDRPQHF.

The chain uses TRBV27 and TRBJ2-7; 7 bases match TRBD1. The CDR3 is made up of 14 amino acids. Trimming removed 3 bases from V and 3 bases from J; junction bases left unmatched: 5. Germline V CDR1 and CDR2: MNHEY, SMNVEV (reference sequence). CDR3 region: CASSLLGTDYEQYF. The CDR3 DNA follows: TGTGCCAGCAGTTTGCTCGGGACAGACTACGAGCAGTACTTC.

In this sample, this clone turned up many times. The CDR3 nucleotides read TGTGCCTCCGGGCTCCCGAACTATAGCAATCAGCCCCAGCATTTT. It yields the protein CASGLPNYSNQPQHF. The chain joins TRBV28 to TRBJ1-5; D ambiguous. The CDR3 sequence is 15 residues long. V lost 11 bases and J lost 0, with 17 bases in between. Germline CDR1 MDHEN, CDR2 SYDVKM. Full variable domain (missing parts from reference TRBV28 and TRBJ1-5): DVKVTQSSRYLVKRTGEKVFLECVQDMDHENMFWYRQDPGLGLRLIYFSYDVKMKEKGDIPEGYSVSREKKERFSLILESASTNQTSMYLCASGLPNYSNQPQHFGDGTRLSIL.

The sample holds a few counts of this clone. This chain connects TRBV19 to TRBJ2-1; maybe TRBD1 (5 bases). The germline CDR1 and CDR2 sequences are LNHDA and SQIVND (reference sequence). V was shortened by 5 bases and J by 5 bases, with 19 bases between the two germline ends. The CDR3 loop spans 16 amino acids. CDR3 loop: CASSETQGIGNNEQFF. In DNA, the CDR3 is TGTGCCAGTAGTGAGACTCAGGGAATTGGCAACAATGAGCAGTTCTTC.

This clone appeared a few times. The CDR3 bases are TGTGCCAGCAGCCAAGAAATTGCGGTCGGGGGCTACACCTTC. It translates to CASSQEIAVGGYTF. The chain links TRBV14 to TRBJ1-2; D gene ambiguous. The CDR3 is made up of 14 amino acids. Looked up from germline, CDR1 is SGHDN and CDR2 is FVKESK. V was cut by 0 bases and J by 8 bases, with 13 bases left in between.

This chain connects TRBV9 to TRBJ2-1, with 10 bases lining up with TRBD2. V dropped 3 bases and J dropped 6; count of bases not matched to a gene: 6. The CDR3 has 15 amino acids. The germline gives CDR1 SGDLS, CDR2 YYNGEE. CDR3 DNA sequence: TGTGCCAGCAGCGCCGGGACTAGCGCGCTCAATGAGCAGTTCTTC. It is translated as CASSAGTSALNEQFF. The full variable domain, with the rest looked up from reference TRBV9 and TRBJ2-1, is DSGVTQTPKHLITATGQRVTLRCSPRSGDLSVYWYQQSLDQGLQFLIQYYNGEERAKGNILERFSAQQFPDLHSELNLSSLELGDSALYFCASSAGTSALNEQFFGPGTRLTVL.

V gene TRBV7-2 combines with J gene TRBJ1-2; TRBD1 might be the D (5 bases). This CDR3 has 15 residues. The V end was cut by 1 base, the J end by 2 bases, with 11 bases between. Germline loops: CDR1 SGHTA, CDR2 FQGNSA. DNA for the CDR3: TGTGCCAGCAGCTTAGGTCAGGGATTAAACTATGGCTACACCTTC. Translated: CASSLGQGLNYGYTF.

The chain has TRBV9 and TRBJ2-1; D tentatively fits TRBD1 or TRBD2 (6 bases each). Trimming stripped 1 base from V and 9 bases from J, with 20 bases between. CDR1 SGDLS and CDR2 YYNGEE come from the germline V gene. CDR3 length: 16 amino acids. In DNA form, the CDR3 reads TGTGCCAGCAGCGTACCCGAGGGGGGACTCGGGGGTGAGCAGTTCTTC. Its protein product is CASSVPEGGLGGEQFF.

The chain employs TRBV5-1 and TRBJ2-3; D unresolved. The CDR3 consists of 12 residues. Germline V gene data show CDR1 as SGHRS and CDR2 as YFSETQ. Deletions cut 2 bases from V and 5 bases from J, with 6 bases between. This CDR3 reads CASSFSQDTQYF. In DNA form, the CDR3 reads TGCGCCAGCAGCTTCTCCCAAGATACGCAGTATTTT.

The rearrangement joins TRBV6-5 to TRBJ1-6, with D possibly being TRBD1 (5 bases). The length of the CDR3 is 14 residues. The ends were cut back, 4 bases at V and 6 bases at J, with 10 bases in the middle. Germline V CDR1 and CDR2: MNHEY, SVGAGI. CDR3 bases: TGTGCCAGCAGTTTAATGCAGGGTAATTCACCCCTCCACTTT. This gives the protein CASSLMQGNSPLHF.

The rearrangement uses TRBV18 and TRBJ2-7; D may be TRBD1 (6 bases). Trimming pared 4 bases from V and 7 bases from J, leaving 11 bases between. Germline lookup yields CDR1 KGHSH and CDR2 LQKENI. The CDR3 is made up of 12 amino acids. Here the CDR3 DNA reads TGTGCCAGCTCACACCCCCAGGGGGAGCAGTACTTC. Translation: CASSHPQGEQYF.

The chain recombines TRBV28 with TRBJ1-2; no firm D call. Germline values: CDR1 MDHEN, CDR2 SYDVKM. The germline V and J ends were trimmed by 2 bases and 5 bases, with 6 bases remaining between them. This CDR3 spans 12 amino acids. The CDR3 is CASSLRGYGYTF. The DNA for the CDR3 is TGTGCCAGCAGTTTACGCGGGTATGGCTACACCTTC.

The V gene is TRBV19, the J gene TRBJ1-5; D remains unclear. V was cut by 6 bases and J by 4 bases, with 4 bases left in between. From germline, CDR1 is LNHDA and CDR2 SQIVND (reference sequence). The CDR3 extends over 11 amino acids. The CDR3 DNA reads as TGTGCCAGTAGCGAGAATCAGCCCCAGCATTTT. It yields the protein CASSENQPQHF.

The chain carries TRBV28 and TRBJ2-4; D gene ambiguous. V shed 6 bases and J shed 5 bases, with 17 bases lying between them. The CDR3 spans 15 residues. Germline V gene lookup returns CDR1 MDHEN and CDR2 SYDVKM. The CDR3, as DNA: TGTGCCAGCAGAAAAAGTTCCTCAGGTCAAAACATTCAGTACTTC. Translation: CASRKSSSGQNIQYF.

A single count supports this clone. The V and J genes are TRBV7-9 and TRBJ2-5; the D is unclear. The germline V and J ends were trimmed by 1 base and 4 bases, with 4 bases remaining between them. CDR1 SEHNR and CDR2 FQNEAQ come from the germline V gene (reference sequence). This CDR3 contains 12 residues. The CDR3 loop is CASSLGRETQYF. The CDR3 nucleotides read TGTGCCAGCAGCTTAGGGAGAGAGACCCAGTACTTC.

The chain carries TRBV7-8 and TRBJ2-7, with TRBD2 matching 10 bases. V was pared by 2 bases and J by 4 bases, with 2 bases of the junction left unmatched. The CDR3 extends over 14 amino acids. CDR1 and CDR2 (germline): SGHVS, FQNEAQ. Here the CDR3 reads CASSLSGGAYEQYF. The DNA of the CDR3 is TGTGCCAGCAGCTTAAGCGGGGGGGCGTACGAGCAGTACTTC.